This T cell receptor beta chain emerged from a study of T cell responses to AZD1222 COVID-19 vaccine. Trimming left V 5 bases short and J 1 base short, with 10 bases between. Germline V gene lookup returns CDR1 SNHLY and CDR2 FYNNEI. The length of the CDR3 is 14 residues. Comment on this clone: Its target is unknown.

Overall study results and limits: Donors were mostly white British, more females; clonal diversity possibly underestimated. The study reported that nearly half of spike-specific TCRs target unmutated variant regions.

TCRdb's table, derived via immunoSEQ multiplex PCR, lists solely in-frame clones and lacks some. The table records around 84,000 clones, 92% of them present only once. The specimen was peripheral blood, collected on day 0 of MenACWY control vaccination. The receptor's source is an adult in good health. The chain joins TRBV2 to TRBJ2-3; D is possibly TRBD2 (5 bases). The CDR3 nucleotides read TGTGCCAGCAGTATCGAGGGCGGCACAGATACGCAGTATTTT. It codes for CASSIEGGTDTQYF.